This is a list of T cell receptor beta chains from one sample in a study of identical twins. TCRdb redid the calling of the 5' RACE reads with MiXCR, one entry per CDR3 protein. The sample has over 600,000 distinct CDR3 sequences; over 20% are singletons. These sequences were also reported in another study, on T cells expressing NK-cell markers.

The sequencing sample was made of PBMCs. The receptors here all came from a woman aged 18-29 years in good health. The CDR3 runs from the conserved cysteine through the conserved F or W. Each record gives: D gene, clone size, V gene, J gene, CDR3 length, CDR3 DNA, CDR3 protein. D genes are given only for firm matches. Size values are once, few and many counts, or a class for expanded clones, and some rows have none.

D gene: .; clone size: few; V gene: TRBV6-1; J gene: TRBJ1-5; CDR3 length: 12; CDR3 DNA: TGTGCCAGCAGTGAAGTAGGGCAGCCCCAGCATTTT; CDR3 protein: CASSEVGQPQHF
D gene: .; clone size: .; V gene: TRBV5-1; J gene: TRBJ2-3; CDR3 length: 13; CDR3 DNA: TGCGCCAGCAGCCCCGGAGCAGTCGATACGCAGTATTTT; CDR3 protein: CASSPGAVDTQYF
D gene: .; clone size: few; V gene: TRBV5-5; J gene: TRBJ2-1; CDR3 length: 15; CDR3 DNA: TGTGCCAGCACGGGAAACAGGGAGCCCTACAATGAGCAGTTCTTC; CDR3 protein: CASTGNREPYNEQFF
D gene: TRBD2; clone size: .; V gene: TRBV10-3; J gene: TRBJ2-3; CDR3 length: 15; CDR3 DNA: TGTGCCATCAGCGAGCCTAGCGGGAGCACAGATACGCAGTATTTT; CDR3 protein: CAISEPSGSTDTQYF
D gene: .; clone size: few; V gene: TRBV9; J gene: TRBJ1-1; CDR3 length: 12; CDR3 DNA: TGTGCCAGCAGCCGCCTCCCAGGAGAAGCTTTCTTT; CDR3 protein: CASSRLPGEAFF
D gene: .; clone size: few; V gene: TRBV10-3; J gene: TRBJ2-3; CDR3 length: 17; CDR3 DNA: TGTGCCATCAGTGACCCGCCCGGACGGCCTTCGGTAGATACGCAGTATTTT; CDR3 protein: CAISDPPGRPSVDTQYF
D gene: .; clone size: few; V gene: TRBV6-1; J gene: TRBJ1-1; CDR3 length: 16; CDR3 DNA: TGTGCCAGCAGCCCACCGTATGGGGTCTCGGACACTGAAGCTTTCTTT; CDR3 protein: CASSPPYGVSDTEAFF
D gene: TRBD2; clone size: many; V gene: TRBV20-1; J gene: TRBJ2-3; CDR3 length: 18; CDR3 DNA: TGCAGTGCCCTAGTTACTAGCGGGAGGGATATGTTCACAGATACGCAGTATTTT; CDR3 protein: CSALVTSGRDMFTDTQYF
D gene: TRBD1; clone size: many; V gene: TRBV20-1; J gene: TRBJ2-2; CDR3 length: 14; CDR3 DNA: TGCAGTGCTCCAAGACAGGGCGGCACCGGGGAGCTGTTTTTT; CDR3 protein: CSAPRQGGTGELFF
D gene: .; clone size: few; V gene: TRBV6-5; J gene: TRBJ2-2; CDR3 length: 17; CDR3 DNA: TGTGCCAGCAGTTACTCGAGGACAGTTACGAACACCGGGGAGCTGTTTTTT; CDR3 protein: CASSYSRTVTNTGELFF
D gene: .; clone size: .; V gene: TRBV10-3; J gene: TRBJ1-2; CDR3 length: 13; CDR3 DNA: TGTGCCATCAGTGAGGGTAGTGACTATGGCTACACCTTC; CDR3 protein: CAISEGSDYGYTF
D gene: TRBD2; clone size: .; V gene: TRBV5-5; J gene: TRBJ2-3; CDR3 length: 15; CDR3 DNA: TGTGCCAGCAGGTCCCTAGCGGGGAGCACAGATACGCAGTATTTT; CDR3 protein: CASRSLAGSTDTQYF
D gene: .; clone size: few; V gene: TRBV20-1; J gene: TRBJ2-5; CDR3 length: 13; CDR3 DNA: TGCAGTGCCCCTCCACAGGGCGTCGAGACCCAGTACTTC; CDR3 protein: CSAPPQGVETQYF
D gene: TRBD1; clone size: few; V gene: TRBV29-1; J gene: TRBJ1-2; CDR3 length: 15; CDR3 DNA: TGCAGCGTTGGTGCAGGGGGTAATCGGGACTATGGCTACACCTTC; CDR3 protein: CSVGAGGNRDYGYTF
D gene: TRBD2; clone size: few; V gene: TRBV20-1; J gene: TRBJ2-7; CDR3 length: 15; CDR3 DNA: TGCAGTGCTAGATTGGACCTAGGCGGGGGCTACGAGCAGTACTTC; CDR3 protein: CSARLDLGGGYEQYF
D gene: TRBD1; clone size: many; V gene: TRBV25-1; J gene: TRBJ1-1; CDR3 length: 14; CDR3 DNA: TGTGCCAGCAGTGATTTTGACAGGGGTGCTGAAGCTTTCTTT; CDR3 protein: CASSDFDRGAEAFF
D gene: TRBD1; clone size: few; V gene: TRBV7-2; J gene: TRBJ2-7; CDR3 length: 15; CDR3 DNA: TGTGCCAGCAGCTCCCGGACAGGGGACTCCTACGAGCAGTACTTC; CDR3 protein: CASSSRTGDSYEQYF
D gene: TRBD1; clone size: .; V gene: TRBV15; J gene: TRBJ2-1; CDR3 length: 15; CDR3 DNA: TGTGCCACCAGCAACCGACAGGGTTTCGGCAATGAGCAGTTCTTC; CDR3 protein: CATSNRQGFGNEQFF
D gene: .; clone size: many; V gene: TRBV20-1; J gene: TRBJ2-1; CDR3 length: 14; CDR3 DNA: TGCAGTGCTAGAAGTAAGGACTGGGACCCAGGGCAGTTCTTC; CDR3 protein: CSARSKDWDPGQFF
D gene: .; clone size: .; V gene: TRBV5-1; J gene: TRBJ2-5; CDR3 length: 15; CDR3 DNA: TGCGCCAGCAGCTTACGAACAACCACACAAGAGACCCAGTACTTC; CDR3 protein: CASSLRTTTQETQYF
D gene: .; clone size: .; V gene: TRBV10-1; J gene: TRBJ2-7; CDR3 length: 14; CDR3 DNA: TGCGCCAGCAGTGAGTCGGGGGGTAACAACGAGCAGTACTTC; CDR3 protein: CASSESGGNNEQYF
D gene: .; clone size: .; V gene: TRBV10-2; J gene: TRBJ1-2; CDR3 length: 15; CDR3 DNA: TGCGCCAGCAGTATAGTACGGAGAGATAACTATGGCTACACCTTC; CDR3 protein: CASSIVRRDNYGYTF
D gene: .; clone size: once; V gene: TRBV5-5; J gene: TRBJ2-5; CDR3 length: 15; CDR3 DNA: TGTGCCAGCAGCGTGGACATAGCCTACCAAGAGACCCAGTACTTC; CDR3 protein: CASSVDIAYQETQYF
D gene: .; clone size: .; V gene: TRBV27; J gene: TRBJ2-7; CDR3 length: 15; CDR3 DNA: TGTGCCAGCAGTTCAACCGGGACCCTGGGGTCCGAGCAGTACTTC; CDR3 protein: CASSSTGTLGSEQYF
D gene: TRBD2; clone size: .; V gene: TRBV20-1; J gene: TRBJ2-7; CDR3 length: 15; CDR3 DNA: TGCAGTGCTAGAGATCCTAGCGGGAGGGCGGGCGAGCAGTACTTC; CDR3 protein: CSARDPSGRAGEQYF
D gene: .; clone size: .; V gene: TRBV20-1; J gene: TRBJ2-1; CDR3 length: 14; CDR3 DNA: TGCAGTGCTAGGGACCGGGCTCGGTACAATGAGCAGTTCTTC; CDR3 protein: CSARDRARYNEQFF
D gene: .; clone size: few; V gene: TRBV7-8; J gene: TRBJ2-5; CDR3 length: 15; CDR3 DNA: TGTGCCAGCAGATCGGACACCTTTTCCCAAGAGACCCAGTACTTC; CDR3 protein: CASRSDTFSQETQYF
D gene: .; clone size: few; V gene: TRBV12-3/TRBV12-4; J gene: TRBJ1-1; CDR3 length: 12; CDR3 DNA: TGTGCCAGCAGCCGGACAGAAAATGAAGCTTTCTTT; CDR3 protein: CASSRTENEAFF
D gene: .; clone size: many; V gene: TRBV6-1; J gene: TRBJ2-3; CDR3 length: 14; CDR3 DNA: TGTGCCAGCAGTGACCCGGGGGGCACAGATACGCAGTATTTT; CDR3 protein: CASSDPGGTDTQYF
D gene: .; clone size: once; V gene: TRBV12-3/TRBV12-4; J gene: TRBJ2-3; CDR3 length: 15; CDR3 DNA: TGTGCCAGCATCCTTGGGGGGGGGGCCACAGATACGCAGTATTTT; CDR3 protein: CASILGGGATDTQYF
D gene: TRBD2; clone size: .; V gene: TRBV7-3; J gene: TRBJ2-1; CDR3 length: 16; CDR3 DNA: TGTGCCAGCAGCTTAGCGACTAGCGGGGGTTACAATGAGCAGTTCTTC; CDR3 protein: CASSLATSGGYNEQFF
D gene: .; clone size: .; V gene: TRBV7-9; J gene: TRBJ2-7; CDR3 length: 15; CDR3 DNA: TGTGCCAGCAGCTCCACCAAAGACACCTTCTACGAGCAGTACTTC; CDR3 protein: CASSSTKDTFYEQYF
D gene: .; clone size: .; V gene: TRBV5-1; J gene: TRBJ1-1; CDR3 length: 15; CDR3 DNA: TGCGCCAGCAGCTCCCATCTTCCGGGAAGTGCTGAAGCTTTCTTT; CDR3 protein: CASSSHLPGSAEAFF
D gene: TRBD2; clone size: .; V gene: TRBV10-2; J gene: TRBJ2-5; CDR3 length: 14; CDR3 DNA: TGCGCCAGCAGTCCGGGACTAGAAGGGGAGACCCAGTACTTC; CDR3 protein: CASSPGLEGETQYF
D gene: TRBD1; clone size: .; V gene: TRBV12-3/TRBV12-4; J gene: TRBJ2-1; CDR3 length: 15; CDR3 DNA: TGTGCCAGCAGTTTCGACTCCGGGACAGCGAGTGAGCAGTTCTTC; CDR3 protein: CASSFDSGTASEQFF
D gene: .; clone size: .; V gene: TRBV6-2/TRBV6-3; J gene: TRBJ2-4; CDR3 length: 18; CDR3 DNA: TGTGCCAGCAGTTACTCTTTCGCGAGGACTCTAGCCAAAAACATTCAGTACTTC; CDR3 protein: CASSYSFARTLAKNIQYF
D gene: .; clone size: many; V gene: TRBV7-2; J gene: TRBJ2-2; CDR3 length: 14; CDR3 DNA: TGTGCCAGCAGCTTAGATGCAGGGCCCGGGGAGCTGTTTTTT; CDR3 protein: CASSLDAGPGELFF
D gene: .; clone size: few; V gene: TRBV12-3/TRBV12-4; J gene: TRBJ1-1; CDR3 length: 14; CDR3 DNA: TGTGCCAGCAGTGTTCAGGGGAAGAACACTGAAGCTTTCTTT; CDR3 protein: CASSVQGKNTEAFF
D gene: .; clone size: .; V gene: TRBV10-3; J gene: TRBJ1-1; CDR3 length: 12; CDR3 DNA: TGTGCCATCAGTGAGTCAGATAGTGAAGCTTTCTTT; CDR3 protein: CAISESDSEAFF
D gene: .; clone size: .; V gene: TRBV4-1; J gene: TRBJ1-6; CDR3 length: 17; CDR3 DNA: TGCGCCAGCAGCCAAGACCCGAGGGGGACCCATAATTCACCCCTCCACTTT; CDR3 protein: CASSQDPRGTHNSPLHF